What follows are 21 T cell receptor beta chains derived from one specimen sequenced in a study of cytomegalovirus exposure and HLA in healthy donors. Libraries were prepared by immunoSEQ multiplex PCR; TCRdb keeps only in-frame clonotypes and omits some of them. The sample consists of about 160,000 clones, roughly nine tenths of them appearing once. Sequenced: PBMCs. These receptor sequences come from a woman younger than 30 in good health and CMV-seropositive.

The V gene is TRBV7-9, the J gene TRBJ2-1; TRBD2 matches at 7 bases. The CDR3 runs to 13 residues. V trimming: 0 bases; J trimming: 13 bases; junction bases outside the gene matches: 6. Germline assignment: CDR1 SEHNR and CDR2 FQNEAQ (reference sequence). As DNA, the CDR3 is TGTGCCAGCAGCTTAGCCCCGGGAGGCCACCAGTTCTTC. As protein: CASSLAPGGHQFF.

The genes are TRBV4-1 and TRBJ2-2, with 7 bases aligning to TRBD2. Trimming took 1 base from V and 9 from J; bases not matched to a gene: 14. The CDR3 spans 17 residues. Looked up from germline, CDR1 is MGHRA and CDR2 is YSYEKL. The CDR3 bases are TGCGCCAGCAGCCAAGGACTAGCTGGGGGACGCCAGCGGGAGCTGTTTTTT. This translates into CASSQGLAGGRQRELFF.

This clone came up a few times. The chain couples TRBV5-4 to TRBJ2-5, with 11 nucleotides matching TRBD2. V was pared by 1 base and J by 4 bases, with 0 bases of the junction left unmatched. The germline V gene has CDR1 SGHNT and CDR2 YYREEE (reference sequence). This CDR3 has 14 residues. CDR3 bases: TGTGCCAGCAGCTTGACTAGCGGGAGAGAGACCCAGTACTTC. It yields the protein CASSLTSGRETQYF.

The chain carries TRBV16 and TRBJ1-1; 7 nucleotides agree with TRBD1. CDR1 and CDR2 (germline): KGHSY, FQNENV. V shed 6 bases, J shed 1 base, and the junction held 5 bases outside the gene matches. The CDR3 covers 14 residues. In DNA form, the CDR3 reads TGTGCCAGCAGTTTGCGGACAGGGAACACTGAAGCTTTCTTT. It codes for CASSLRTGNTEAFF.

V and J are TRBV11-1 and TRBJ2-7; 7 nucleotides agree with TRBD1. CDR1 and CDR2 from the germline V gene are SGHAT and FQDESV (reference sequence). V lost 5 bases, J lost 7 bases, and 11 bases stayed unmatched. The CDR3 sequence is 14 residues long. The CDR3, as DNA: TGTGCCAGCAGCCCACGGGACAGCGATAGAGAGCAGTACTTC. Residues: CASSPRDSDREQYF.

The chain combines TRBV7-9 with TRBJ1-2; D gene uncertain. Germline V gene sequence: CDR1 SEHNR, CDR2 FQNEAQ (reference sequence). Trimming removed 1 base at V and 7 bases at J, with 7 bases between. The CDR3 runs 12 residues. The CDR3, as DNA: TGTGCCAGCAGCTTAGGGCATGCTGGCTACACCTTC. Amino acids: CASSLGHAGYTF.

The chain uses TRBV5-4 and TRBJ1-5; weak D call: TRBD1 (6 bases). V lost 3 bases, J lost 7 bases, and 23 bases lay in between. Germline V CDR1 and CDR2: SGHNT, YYREEE (reference sequence). The length of the CDR3 is 17 residues. The CDR3 DNA is TGTGCCAGCAGCTCGGGCACGAGTACAGGGTTGGGGCAGCCCCAGCATTTT. Translated, it gives CASSSGTSTGLGQPQHF.

V and J are TRBV6-5 and TRBJ1-3, with unresolved D. The CDR3 is 16 amino acids. V lost 0 bases and J 4 bases, leaving 13 bases between the germline ends. CDR1 is MNHEY, CDR2 SVGAGI, per germline. This CDR3 reads CASSYSAGSLGNTIYF. The CDR3 nucleotides are TGTGCCAGCAGTTACTCAGCGGGCAGCCTCGGAAACACCATATATTTT.

This clone was detected once. The V call is TRBV2, the J call TRBJ2-5; the D gene is possibly TRBD2 (7 bases). V was trimmed by 3 bases and J by 4 bases, leaving 12 bases between them. The CDR3 is 14 residues long. CDR1 is SNHLY, CDR2 FYNNEI, per germline. The CDR3 loop is CASSEIRGGETQYF. CDR3 nucleotides: TGTGCCAGCAGTGAGATTAGGGGGGGAGAGACCCAGTACTTC. Complete variable domain (other parts from reference TRBV2 and TRBJ2-5): EPEVTQTPSHQVTQMGQEVILRCVPISNHLYFYWYRQILGQKVEFLVSFYNNEISEKSEIFDDQFSVERPDGSNFTLKIRSTKLEDSAMYFCASSEIRGGETQYFGPGTRLLVL.

The rearrangement joins TRBV7-9 to TRBJ1-3; possibly TRBD1 for D (6 bases). The CDR3 is 14 residues long. Germline V gene sequence: CDR1 SEHNR, CDR2 FQNEAQ (reference sequence). Trimming cost V 5 bases and J 0 bases, with 8 bases left between them. The CDR3 DNA reads as TGTGCCAGCAGCCACAGGGTCTCTGGAAACACCATATATTTT. Amino acid sequence: CASSHRVSGNTIYF.

This chain uses TRBV6-5 with TRBJ2-1, with D possibly TRBD2 on 7 matching bases. The CDR3 totals 16 residues. V was cut by 2 bases and J by 7 bases, with 18 bases left in between. CDR1 and CDR2 (germline): MNHEY, SVGAGI. The chain's CDR3 is CASSYGGGGKGNEQFF. CDR3 in DNA: TGTGCCAGCAGTTACGGGGGGGGCGGCAAGGGTAATGAGCAGTTCTTC.

This chain connects TRBV28 to TRBJ2-3; possibly TRBD1 for D (6 bases). This CDR3 is built from 13 residues. Germline values: CDR1 MDHEN, CDR2 SYDVKM. Trimming stripped 8 bases from V and 4 bases from J, with 13 bases between. The chain's CDR3 is CASEINRADTQYF. CDR3 DNA: TGTGCCAGCGAGATAAACAGGGCAGATACGCAGTATTTT.

V and J are TRBV27 and TRBJ2-3, with a possible D match to TRBD2 (5 bases). Germline V gene sequence: CDR1 MNHEY, CDR2 SMNVEV (reference sequence). Deletions cut 6 bases from V and 0 bases from J, with 10 bases between. The CDR3 loop spans 14 amino acids. The CDR3 DNA reads as TGTGCCAGCAGGTGGACTGCAAGCACAGATACGCAGTATTTT. Protein product: CASRWTASTDTQYF.

The genes are TRBV6-6 and TRBJ2-7; perhaps TRBD2 as D (5 bases). Germline-derived CDR1 and CDR2 are MNHNY and SVGAGI (reference sequence). Trimming removed 4 bases from V and 2 bases from J, with 9 bases in between. The CDR3 is 13 residues long. The DNA of the CDR3 is TGTGCCAGCAGTTGGGAGACAACCTACGAGCAGTACTTC. Protein: CASSWETTYEQYF.

This rearrangement joins TRBV30 to TRBJ2-7; perhaps TRBD1 as D (5 bases). The CDR3 has 13 amino acids. V dropped 0 bases and J dropped 4 bases, with 10 bases sitting between them. Germline values: CDR1 GTSNPN, CDR2 SVGIG (reference sequence). The CDR3 spells CAWSVSRAYEQYF. In DNA, the CDR3 is TGTGCCTGGAGTGTTTCCAGGGCTTACGAGCAGTACTTC.

The rearrangement links TRBV5-4 to TRBJ1-1; D possibly corresponds to TRBD1 (6 bases). The CDR3 is 15 residues long. The germline V gene has CDR1 SGHNT and CDR2 YYREEE (reference sequence). The germline V and J ends were trimmed by 4 bases and 8 bases, with 21 bases remaining between them. The CDR3 spells CASSARGQGSWEAFF. As DNA, the CDR3 is TGTGCCAGCAGCGCGAGGGGCCAGGGGTCTTGGGAAGCTTTCTTT.

This clone was detected once. This chain connects TRBV27 to TRBJ1-5; no definite D call. Germline CDR1 reads MNHEY; CDR2 reads SMNVEV (reference sequence). CDR3 length: 14 residues. V was cut by 4 bases and J by 0 bases, with 7 bases left in between. In DNA form, the CDR3 reads TGTGCCAGCAGTTCCAGGATTAGCAATCAGCCCCAGCATTTT. Translating gives CASSSRISNQPQHF.

The chain is built from TRBV2 and TRBJ1-6; D is possibly TRBD1 (6 bases). V lost 3 bases and J lost 4, with 10 bases in between. Germline CDR1 and CDR2: SNHLY and FYNNEI. The CDR3 loop spans 15 amino acids. The CDR3 is CASSELTGYNSPLHF. The CDR3 DNA follows: TGTGCCAGCAGTGAGTTGACAGGATATAATTCACCCCTCCACTTT.

The J gene is TRBJ1-4, the V gene TRBV7-2; TRBD1 is a possible D gene (6 bases). Germline V lookup: CDR1 SGHTA, CDR2 FQGNSA. The CDR3 covers 17 residues. V was shortened by 1 base and J by 7 bases, with 19 bases between the two germline ends. The CDR3 protein is CASSLGQGRGFGEKLFF. CDR3 coding DNA: TGTGCCAGCAGCTTAGGCCAGGGAAGGGGGTTCGGTGAAAAACTGTTTTTT.

This rearrangement joins TRBV5-1 to TRBJ2-7; the D gene is possibly TRBD1 (5 bases). In germline, CDR1 is SGHRS, CDR2 YFSETQ. This CDR3 spans 14 amino acids. The V end was cut by 1 base, the J end by 6 bases, with 14 bases between. CDR3 amino acids: CASSLPGQGGEQYF. CDR3 nucleotides: TGCGCCAGCAGCTTGCCAGGGCAGGGCGGCGAGCAGTACTTC.

This clone was seen a single time. The V gene is TRBV28, the J gene TRBJ2-5; possibly TRBD1 for D (6 bases). The germline CDR1 and CDR2 sequences are MDHEN and SYDVKM. Deletions cut 5 bases from V and 4 bases from J, with 17 bases between. The CDR3 spans 15 residues. The CDR3 DNA follows: TGTGCCAGCAGTGGCTCGGACAGTACTAGAGAGACCCAGTACTTC. Translated: CASSGSDSTRETQYF.